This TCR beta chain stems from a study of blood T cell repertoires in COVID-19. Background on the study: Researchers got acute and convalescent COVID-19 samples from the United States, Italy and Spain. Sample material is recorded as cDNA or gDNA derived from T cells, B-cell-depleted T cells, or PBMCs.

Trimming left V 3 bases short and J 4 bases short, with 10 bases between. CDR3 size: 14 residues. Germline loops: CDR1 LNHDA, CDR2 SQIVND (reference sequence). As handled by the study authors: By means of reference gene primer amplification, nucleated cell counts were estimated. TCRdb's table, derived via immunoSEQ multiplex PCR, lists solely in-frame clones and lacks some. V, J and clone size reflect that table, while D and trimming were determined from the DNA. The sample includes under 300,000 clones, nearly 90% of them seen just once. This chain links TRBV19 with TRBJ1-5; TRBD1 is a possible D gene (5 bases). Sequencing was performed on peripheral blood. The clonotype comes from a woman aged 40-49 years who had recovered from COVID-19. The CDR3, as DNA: TGTGCCAGTAGTATCCGACAGCAAAATCAGCCCCAGCATTTT. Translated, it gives CASSIRQQNQPQHF.